A single sample gave rise to the 9 T cell receptor beta chains below, sequenced in a study of CD8 T cells in Susac syndrome. RNA in amounts of roughly 0.5 to 1 ug was reverse transcribed with random hexamers. TCRdb ran MiXCR on the immunoSEQ multiplex PCR reads and lists one entry per CDR3 protein. The sample shows 150,000 to 200,000 distinct CDR3 sequences, approximately 94% of them seen only once. Source material: CD4+ T cells from PBMCs. The receptor source for this set is a human donor with Susac syndrome.

This chain connects TRBV9 to TRBJ1-2; D possibly corresponds to TRBD1 (6 bases). This CDR3 is 16 amino acids long. Germline lookup yields CDR1 SGDLS and CDR2 YYNGEE. With 4 bases removed from V and 5 bases from J, the gap between germline ends came to 21 bases. Here the CDR3 reads CASSLRQAGVPYGYTF. CDR3 nucleotides: TGTGCCAGCAGCCTACGACAGGCAGGGGTTCCTTATGGCTACACCTTC. The entire variable domain, with the rest obtained from reference TRBV9 and TRBJ1-2, is as follows: DSGVTQTPKHLITATGQRVTLRCSPRSGDLSVYWYQQSLDQGLQFLIQYYNGEERAKGNILERFSAQQFPDLHSELNLSSLELGDSALYFCASSLRQAGVPYGYTFGSGTRLTVV.

With regard to this clonotype: The germline gene is not matched at one end of the junction; a read error may be the cause. This chain links TRBV30 with TRBJ2-3; 10 bases map to TRBD1. The germline V gene has CDR1 GTSNPN and CDR2 SVGIG (reference sequence). The CDR3 totals 16 residues. The CDR3 region has the DNA TGTGCCTGGAGGGCCGGGTTCCCCGGGACAGGGGATACTCAGTATTTT. It codes for CAWRAGFPGTGDTQYF.

This clonotype was counted only a few times. The J gene is TRBJ2-1, the V gene TRBV14, with unresolved D. The V gene's germline CDR1 is SGHDN and CDR2 FVKESK. The V end was cut by 5 bases, the J end by 1 base, with 0 bases between. This CDR3 comprises 11 residues. The CDR3 sequence is CASSSYNEQFF. The CDR3 nucleotides are TGTGCCAGCAGCTCCTACAATGAGCAGTTCTTC.

J is TRBJ2-2 and V is TRBV20-1; 13 nucleotides agree with TRBD2. V gave up 4 bases and J gave up 2 bases; unmatched junction bases: 4. The CDR3 loop spans 16 amino acids. Germline V lookup: CDR1 DFQATT, CDR2 SNEGSKA (reference sequence). CDR3 coding DNA: TGCAGTGCTATTCGGACTAGCGGGGGAAACACCGGGGAGCTGTTTTTT. The encoded protein is CSAIRTSGGNTGELFF.

This chain joins TRBV29-1 and TRBJ2-1; D gene uncertain. Per the germline V gene, CDR1 is SQVTM and CDR2 is ANQGSEA. The V end lost 4 bases, the J end lost 1 base, and 14 bases lay between the germline ends. The CDR3 totals 15 residues. This CDR3 reads CSVVSTMGSYNEQFF. In DNA form, the CDR3 reads TGCAGCGTTGTTTCGACGATGGGATCCTACAATGAGCAGTTCTTC.

The chain uses TRBV30 and TRBJ1-1, with 7 nucleotides matching TRBD1. The CDR3 sequence is 14 residues long. Germline CDR1 and CDR2: GTSNPN and SVGIG (reference sequence). J gave up 2 bases and V 2 bases, and 5 bases lay outside the gene matches. The CDR3 DNA reads TGTGCCTGGAGTTGGGCAGGGGGAAACACTGAAGCTTTCTTT. It translates to CAWSWAGGNTEAFF.

This chain connects TRBV20-1 to TRBJ2-7; D remains unclear. The CDR3 consists of 15 residues. The ends were cut back, 2 bases at V and 0 bases at J, with 14 bases in the middle. In germline, CDR1 is DFQATT, CDR2 SNEGSKA (reference sequence). Here the CDR3 reads CSARHFTRSSYEQYF. DNA for the CDR3: TGCAGTGCTAGACATTTTACTCGTAGCTCCTACGAGCAGTACTTC.

This clonotype has a single count. This rearrangement joins TRBV4-3 to TRBJ1-2; 9 positions agree with TRBD1. CDR1 and CDR2 from the germline V gene are LGHNA and YSLEER. This CDR3 is built from 15 residues. Trimming removed 0 bases from V and 5 bases from J; junction bases left unmatched: 4. CDR3 DNA: TGCGCCAGCAGCCAAGATAACAGGGGGCATTATGGCTACACCTTC. Amino acids: CASSQDNRGHYGYTF.

This chain links TRBV11-2 with TRBJ1-2, with D uncertain. Trimming took 2 bases from V and 4 from J, leaving 14 bases between them. CDR1 is SGHAT, CDR2 FQNNGV, per germline. The CDR3 covers 15 residues. CDR3 nucleotide sequence: TGTGCCAGCAGCTTAAACGTGGCACGGGGCTATGGCTACACCTTC. As protein: CASSLNVARGYGYTF.